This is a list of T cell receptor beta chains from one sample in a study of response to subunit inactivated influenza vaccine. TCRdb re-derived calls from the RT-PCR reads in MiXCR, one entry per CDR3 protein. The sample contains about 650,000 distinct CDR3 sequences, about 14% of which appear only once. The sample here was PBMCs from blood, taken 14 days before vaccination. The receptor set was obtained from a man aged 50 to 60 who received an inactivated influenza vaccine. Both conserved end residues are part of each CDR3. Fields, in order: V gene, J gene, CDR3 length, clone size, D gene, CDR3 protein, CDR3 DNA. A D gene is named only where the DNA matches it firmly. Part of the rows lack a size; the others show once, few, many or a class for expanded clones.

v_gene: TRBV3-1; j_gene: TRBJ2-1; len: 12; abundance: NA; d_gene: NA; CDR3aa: CASSQDPHEQFF; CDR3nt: TGTGCCAGCAGCCAAGATCCTCATGAGCAGTTCTTC
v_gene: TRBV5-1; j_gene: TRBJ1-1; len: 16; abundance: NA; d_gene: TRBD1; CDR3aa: CASTFDRGHVDTEAFF; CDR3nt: TGCGCCAGCACCTTCGACAGGGGGCATGTGGACACTGAAGCTTTCTTT
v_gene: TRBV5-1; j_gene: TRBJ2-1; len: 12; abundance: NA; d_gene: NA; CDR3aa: CASSLQSDEQFF; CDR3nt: TGCGCCAGCAGCTTGCAGTCGGATGAGCAGTTCTTC
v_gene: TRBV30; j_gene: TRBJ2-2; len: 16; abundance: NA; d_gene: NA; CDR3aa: CAWSVFRQGHTGELFF; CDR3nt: TGTGCCTGGAGTGTATTTAGGCAGGGACACACCGGGGAGCTGTTTTTT
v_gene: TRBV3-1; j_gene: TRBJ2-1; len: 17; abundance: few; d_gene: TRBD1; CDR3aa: CASSQVFEGAAYNEQFF; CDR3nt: TGTGCCAGCAGCCAAGTGTTCGAGGGGGCGGCCTACAATGAGCAGTTCTTC
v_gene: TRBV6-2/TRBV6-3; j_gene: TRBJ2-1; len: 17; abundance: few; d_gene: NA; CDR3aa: CASSYSMMDYSYNEQFF; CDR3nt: TGTGCCAGCAGTTACTCGATGATGGACTATTCCTACAATGAGCAGTTCTTC
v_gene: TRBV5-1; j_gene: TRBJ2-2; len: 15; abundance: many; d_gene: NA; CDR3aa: CASSLDGANTGELFF; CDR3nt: TGTGCCAGCAGCTTAGACGGAGCGAACACCGGGGAGCTGTTTTTT
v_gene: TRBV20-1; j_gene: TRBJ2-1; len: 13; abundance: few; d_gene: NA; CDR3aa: CSARNLGLPEQFF; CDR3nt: TGCAGTGCTAGAAATCTCGGACTACCTGAGCAGTTCTTC
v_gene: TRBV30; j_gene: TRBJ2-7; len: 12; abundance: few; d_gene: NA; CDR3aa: CAWSVQSYEQYF; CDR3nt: TGTGCCTGGAGTGTACAGTCCTACGAGCAGTACTTC
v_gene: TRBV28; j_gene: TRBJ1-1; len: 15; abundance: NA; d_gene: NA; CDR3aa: CASKAVQVKNTEAFF; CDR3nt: TGTGCCAGCAAAGCGGTTCAGGTGAAGAACACTGAAGCTTTCTTT
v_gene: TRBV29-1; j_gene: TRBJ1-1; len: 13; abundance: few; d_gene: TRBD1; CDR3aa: CSAETGTNTEAFF; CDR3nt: TGCAGCGCCGAGACAGGGACGAACACTGAAGCTTTCTTT
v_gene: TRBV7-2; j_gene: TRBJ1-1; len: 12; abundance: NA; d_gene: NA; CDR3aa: CASSFTRVEAFF; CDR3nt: TGTGCCAGCAGCTTCACTCGGGTCGAAGCTTTCTTT
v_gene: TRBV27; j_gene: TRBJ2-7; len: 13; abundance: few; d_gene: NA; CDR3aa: CASSFTGLGEQYF; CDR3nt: TGTGCCAGCAGTTTTACGGGTTTAGGCGAGCAGTACTTC
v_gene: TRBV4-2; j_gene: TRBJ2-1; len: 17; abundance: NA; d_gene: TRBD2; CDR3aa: CASSHLASGRVHNEQFF; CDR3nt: TGTGCCAGCAGCCACCTGGCGAGCGGGAGGGTCCACAATGAGCAGTTCTTC
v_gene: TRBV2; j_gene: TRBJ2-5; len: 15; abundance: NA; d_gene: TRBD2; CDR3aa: CASSTWVRESETQYF; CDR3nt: TGTGCCAGCAGTACCTGGGTGCGGGAGTCCGAGACCCAGTACTTC
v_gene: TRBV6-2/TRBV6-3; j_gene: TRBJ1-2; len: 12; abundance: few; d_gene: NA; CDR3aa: CASSSRKDGYTF; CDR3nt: TGTGCCAGCAGTTCCAGGAAAGACGGCTACACCTTC
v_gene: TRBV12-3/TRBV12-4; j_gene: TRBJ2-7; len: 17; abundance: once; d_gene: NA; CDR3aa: CASSRVYTGSMIYEQYF; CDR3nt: TGTGCCAGCAGTCGAGTCTATACAGGGTCCATGATATACGAGCAGTACTTC
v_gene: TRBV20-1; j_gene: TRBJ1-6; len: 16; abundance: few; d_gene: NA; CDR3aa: CSARDHYEGWGSPLHF; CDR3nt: TGCAGTGCTAGAGATCATTATGAGGGCTGGGGATCACCCCTCCACTTT
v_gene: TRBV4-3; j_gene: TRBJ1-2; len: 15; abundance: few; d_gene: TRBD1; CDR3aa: CASSQEGQGSGGYTF; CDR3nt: TGCGCCAGCAGCCAAGAAGGACAGGGCAGCGGCGGCTACACCTTC
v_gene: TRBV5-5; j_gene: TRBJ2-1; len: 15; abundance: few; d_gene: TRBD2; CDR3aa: CASSLGLAGKNEQFF; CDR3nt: TGTGCCAGCAGCTTGGGACTAGCGGGGAAGAATGAGCAGTTCTTC
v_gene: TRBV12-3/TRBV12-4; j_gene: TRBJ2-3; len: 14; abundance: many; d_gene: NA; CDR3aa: CASSQGRLTDTQYF; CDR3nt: TGTGCCAGCAGCCAGGGTAGATTAACAGATACGCAGTATTTT
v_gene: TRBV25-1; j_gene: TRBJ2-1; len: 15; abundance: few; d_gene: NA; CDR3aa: CASSEQEQTYNEQFF; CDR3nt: TGTGCCAGCAGTGAACAGGAACAAACCTACAATGAGCAGTTCTTC
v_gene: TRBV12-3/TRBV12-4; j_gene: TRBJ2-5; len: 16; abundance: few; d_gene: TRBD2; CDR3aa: CASSPLLAGGPGTQYF; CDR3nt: TGTGCCAGCAGTCCGCTACTAGCGGGGGGGCCGGGGACCCAGTACTTC
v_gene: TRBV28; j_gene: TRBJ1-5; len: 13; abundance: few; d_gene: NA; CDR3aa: CASSLLADQPQHF; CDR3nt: TGTGCCAGCAGTTTATTAGCGGATCAGCCCCAGCATTTT
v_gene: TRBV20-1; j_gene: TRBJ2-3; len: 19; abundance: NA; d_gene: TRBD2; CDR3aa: CSASRLAGVGLGSTDTQYF; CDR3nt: TGCAGTGCTAGCCGACTAGCGGGAGTGGGCTTGGGAAGCACAGATACGCAGTATTTT
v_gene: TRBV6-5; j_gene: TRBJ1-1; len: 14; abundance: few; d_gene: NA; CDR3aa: CASSYGVGNTEAFF; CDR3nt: TGTGCCAGCAGTTACGGTGTAGGGAACACTGAAGCTTTCTTT
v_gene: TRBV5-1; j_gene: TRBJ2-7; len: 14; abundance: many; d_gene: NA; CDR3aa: CASSIGTGMYEQYF; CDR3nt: TGCGCCAGCAGCATTGGAACCGGGATGTACGAGCAGTACTTC
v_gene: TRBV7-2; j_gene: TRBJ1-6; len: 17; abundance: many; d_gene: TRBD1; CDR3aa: CASSKTGVQGLNSPLHF; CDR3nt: TGTGCCAGCAGCAAGACAGGGGTTCAGGGTCTGAATTCACCCCTCCACTTT
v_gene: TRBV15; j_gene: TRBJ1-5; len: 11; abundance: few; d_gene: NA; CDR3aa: CATSRKQPQHF; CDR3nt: TGTGCCACCAGCAGAAAGCAGCCCCAGCATTTT
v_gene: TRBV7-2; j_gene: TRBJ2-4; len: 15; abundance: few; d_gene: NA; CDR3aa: CASSPSGVAKNIQYF; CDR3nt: TGTGCCAGCAGCCCTTCTGGGGTTGCCAAAAACATTCAGTACTTC
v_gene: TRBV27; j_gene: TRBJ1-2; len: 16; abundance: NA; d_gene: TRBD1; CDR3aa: CASSLVGTATNYGYTF; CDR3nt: TGTGCCAGCAGTTTAGTTGGGACAGCTACTAACTATGGCTACACCTTC
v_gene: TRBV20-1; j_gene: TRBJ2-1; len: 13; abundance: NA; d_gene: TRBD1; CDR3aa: CSAIAGGLNEQFF; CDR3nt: TGCAGTGCCATAGCAGGGGGCCTTAATGAGCAGTTCTTC
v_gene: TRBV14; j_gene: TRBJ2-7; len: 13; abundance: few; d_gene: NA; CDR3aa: CASSPQVIGEQYF; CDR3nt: TGTGCCAGCAGCCCCCAGGTGATCGGCGAGCAGTACTTC
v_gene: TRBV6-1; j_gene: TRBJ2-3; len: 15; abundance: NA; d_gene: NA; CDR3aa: CASRRGGESTDTQYF; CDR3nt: TGTGCCAGCAGAAGGGGGGGCGAGAGCACAGATACGCAGTATTTT
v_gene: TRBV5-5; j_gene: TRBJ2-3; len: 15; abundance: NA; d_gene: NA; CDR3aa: CASSLADGATNTQYF; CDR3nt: TGTGCCAGCAGCTTGGCCGACGGGGCCACGAATACGCAGTATTTT
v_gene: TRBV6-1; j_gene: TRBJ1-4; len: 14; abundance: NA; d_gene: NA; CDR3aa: CAGSPQVFNAKLFF; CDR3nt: TGTGCCGGCAGTCCACAGGTTTTTAACGCGAAACTGTTTTTT
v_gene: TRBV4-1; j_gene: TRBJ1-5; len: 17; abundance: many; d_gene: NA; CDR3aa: CASSRRVEGLSNQPQHF; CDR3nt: TGCGCCAGCAGCCGGCGGGTGGAAGGGTTGAGCAATCAGCCCCAGCATTTT
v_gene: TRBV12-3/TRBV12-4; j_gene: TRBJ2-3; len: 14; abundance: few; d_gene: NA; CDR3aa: CASSPARPTDTQYF; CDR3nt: TGTGCCAGCAGTCCGGCCAGACCCACAGATACGCAGTATTTT
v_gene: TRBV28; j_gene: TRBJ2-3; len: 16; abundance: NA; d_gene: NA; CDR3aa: CASSTPPRGWGDTQYF; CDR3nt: TGTGCCAGCAGCACCCCCCCCAGGGGTTGGGGAGATACGCAGTATTTT
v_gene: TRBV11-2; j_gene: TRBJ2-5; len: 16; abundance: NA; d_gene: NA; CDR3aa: CASSSPDLVFQETQYF; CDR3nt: TGTGCCAGCAGCTCGCCCGACCTCGTTTTCCAAGAGACCCAGTACTTC
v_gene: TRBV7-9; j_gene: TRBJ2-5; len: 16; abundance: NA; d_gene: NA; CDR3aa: CASRGPRDKPQETQYF; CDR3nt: TGTGCCAGCAGAGGACCTCGGGACAAACCCCAAGAGACCCAGTACTTC
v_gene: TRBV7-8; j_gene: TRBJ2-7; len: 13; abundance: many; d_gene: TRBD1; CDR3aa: CASSTDRGAEQYF; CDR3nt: TGTGCCAGCAGCACAGACAGGGGGGCCGAGCAGTACTTC
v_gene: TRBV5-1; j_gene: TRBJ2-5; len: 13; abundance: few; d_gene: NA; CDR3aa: CASSLQPEETQYF; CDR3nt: TGCGCCAGCAGCTTGCAACCGGAAGAGACCCAGTACTTC
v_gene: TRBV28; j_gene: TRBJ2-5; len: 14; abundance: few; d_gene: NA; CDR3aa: CASSLHSLQETQYF; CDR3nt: TGTGCCAGCAGTTTACACAGTCTACAAGAGACCCAGTACTTC
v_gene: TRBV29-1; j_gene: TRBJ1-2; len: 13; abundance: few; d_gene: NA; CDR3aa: CSVPREGNYGYTF; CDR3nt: TGCAGCGTTCCCAGGGAGGGTAACTATGGCTACACCTTC
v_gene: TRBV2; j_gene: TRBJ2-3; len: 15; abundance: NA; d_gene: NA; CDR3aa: CASAGRAYSTDTQYF; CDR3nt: TGTGCCAGCGCCGGGAGAGCCTATTCCACAGATACGCAGTATTTT
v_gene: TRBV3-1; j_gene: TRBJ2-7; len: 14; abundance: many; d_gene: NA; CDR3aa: CASSHTVGSYEQYF; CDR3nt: TGTGCCAGCAGCCATACGGTGGGTAGCTACGAGCAGTACTTC
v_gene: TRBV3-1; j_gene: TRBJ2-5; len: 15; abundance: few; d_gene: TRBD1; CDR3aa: CASSQAGTGQETQYF; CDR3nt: TGTGCCAGCAGCCAAGCCGGGACAGGCCAAGAGACCCAGTACTTC
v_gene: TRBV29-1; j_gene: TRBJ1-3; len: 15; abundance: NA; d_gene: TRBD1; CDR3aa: CSVDGQGGSGNTIYF; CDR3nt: TGCAGCGTTGATGGTCAGGGGGGCTCTGGAAACACCATATATTTT
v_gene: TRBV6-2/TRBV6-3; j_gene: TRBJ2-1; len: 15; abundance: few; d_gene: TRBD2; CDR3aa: CASTYGTSGGNEQFF; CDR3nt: TGTGCCAGCACCTACGGGACTAGCGGAGGCAATGAGCAGTTCTTC
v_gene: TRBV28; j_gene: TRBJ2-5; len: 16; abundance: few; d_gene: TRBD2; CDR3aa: CASSPPTSGIVETQYF; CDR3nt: TGTGCCAGCAGCCCACCGACTAGCGGGATAGTTGAGACCCAGTACTTC
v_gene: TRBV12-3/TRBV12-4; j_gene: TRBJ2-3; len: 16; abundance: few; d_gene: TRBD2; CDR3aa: CASSLGEAGFTDTQYF; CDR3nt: TGTGCCAGCAGTTTGGGTGAAGCGGGGTTCACAGATACGCAGTATTTT
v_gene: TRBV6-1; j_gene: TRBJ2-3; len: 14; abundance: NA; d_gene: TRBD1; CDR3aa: CASRVQGHGDTQYF; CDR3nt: TGTGCCAGCAGGGTACAGGGGCATGGAGATACGCAGTATTTT
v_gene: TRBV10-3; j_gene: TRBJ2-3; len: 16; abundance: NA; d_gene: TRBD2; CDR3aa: CAISTRAGGSTDTQYF; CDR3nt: TGTGCCATCAGCACCCGGGCGGGAGGGAGCACAGATACGCAGTATTTT